One sample yielded the 17 T cell receptor beta chains listed below, sequenced in a study of cytomegalovirus exposure and HLA in healthy donors. Use of 60 Vbeta and 13 Jbeta primers characterized the PCR. Libraries were prepared by immunoSEQ multiplex PCR; TCRdb keeps only in-frame clonotypes and omits some of them. Here the sample spans around 100,000 clones, approximately 81% being singletons. Sequenced sample: PBMCs. These receptor sequences come from a woman between 65 and 79 years old in good health and CMV-seropositive.

J is TRBJ2-6 and V is TRBV27; D is unresolved. The CDR3 has 16 amino acids. Germline V lookup: CDR1 MNHEY, CDR2 SMNVEV (reference sequence). Trimming removed 5 bases at V and 0 bases at J, with 11 bases between. DNA for the CDR3: TGTGCCAGCAGTCTGCCACCCAGCTCTGGGGCCAACGTCCTGACTTTC. This encodes CASSLPPSSGANVLTF.

The chain employs TRBV28 and TRBJ2-3; the match to TRBD1 covers 7 bases. V shed 5 bases, J shed 6 bases, and the junction held 8 bases outside the gene matches. The CDR3 covers 14 residues. The V gene's germline CDR1 is MDHEN and CDR2 SYDVKM. CDR3 residues: CASSPGTVYDTQYF. The DNA for the CDR3 is TGTGCCAGCAGTCCCGGGACAGTTTACGATACGCAGTATTTT.

The rearrangement links TRBV7-2 to TRBJ2-5; 11 bases map to TRBD2. The CDR3 extends over 15 amino acids. Per the germline V gene, CDR1 is SGHTA and CDR2 is FQGNSA. V lost 4 bases and J lost 3; bases outside the gene matches: 4. The CDR3 spells CASSSLAGGEETQYF. For the CDR3, the DNA is TGTGCCAGCAGCTCGTTAGCGGGAGGGGAAGAGACCCAGTACTTC.

In its sample, this clone was seen a few times. This sequence joins TRBV6-5 and TRBJ2-3, with a weak D call TRBD2 (5 bases). CDR1 is MNHEY, CDR2 SVGAGI, per germline. Trimming shortened V by 10 bases and J by 0 bases, and 11 bases separated the two germline ends. The CDR3 runs 13 residues. The CDR3 loop is CAIRGTSTDTQYF. DNA for the CDR3: TGTGCCATTCGGGGAACTAGCACAGATACGCAGTATTTT.

This clone was found a few times. The CDR3 DNA follows: TGCGCCAGCAGCCCCCCAGGGGGCGCTGGGGCCAACGTCCTGACTTTC. It codes for CASSPPGGAGANVLTF. This sequence joins TRBV4-1 and TRBJ2-6, with 8 bases fitting TRBD1. The V gene end was trimmed by 4 bases and the J gene end by 2 bases; junction bases not matched to a gene: 4. From germline, CDR1 is MGHRA and CDR2 YSYEKL. The CDR3 is 16 residues long.

This clone came up once. The DNA is omitted, as the CDR3 cannot be located on it reliably, and the CDR3 follows TCRdb's listing. V and J are TRBV19 and TRBJ2-3; the table's D call, TRBD2, has no DNA check behind it. The CDR3 length is 16 residues, termini included. Germline CDR1 is LNHDA and CDR2 is SQIVND (reference sequence). The CDR3 region is CASSILAGSPTDTQYF.

The chain is built from TRBV10-1 and TRBJ1-5; 8 bases agree with TRBD1. The V segment lost 3 bases and the J segment 5 bases; nucleotides outside the gene matches: 15. CDR1 is WNHNN and CDR2 is SYGVQD in the germline V gene (reference sequence). The CDR3 length is 18 residues. The CDR3 loop reads CASSDPDRVTFWDQPQHF. As DNA, the CDR3 is TGCGCCAGCAGTGACCCGGACAGGGTGACGTTCTGGGATCAGCCCCAGCATTTT.

The gene calls are TRBV4-3 and TRBJ2-5; 10 bases are a match to TRBD2. The length of the CDR3 is 17 residues. Germline CDR1 reads LGHNA; CDR2 reads YSLEER. J lost 4 bases, V lost 1 base, and 9 bases had no gene match. The CDR3 loop is CASSQVGLAGAGETQYF. The CDR3 DNA reads as TGCGCCAGCAGCCAAGTCGGGCTAGCGGGAGCGGGAGAGACCCAGTACTTC.

The chain joins TRBV10-2 to TRBJ1-6; a possible D gene is TRBD1 (5 bases). V dropped 5 bases and J dropped 9 bases, with 8 bases sitting between them. CDR3 length: 12 amino acids. Germline CDR1 reads WSHSY; CDR2 reads SAAADI. The CDR3 DNA reads as TGCGCCAGCAGTTACCAGGGTTCACCCCTCCACTTT. Translated: CASSYQGSPLHF.

The chain has TRBV11-2 and TRBJ2-6; 7 positions match TRBD1. V lost 7 bases to trimming and J lost 0 bases; unmatched junction nucleotides: 12. From germline, CDR1 is SGHAT and CDR2 FQNNGV. This CDR3 spans 18 amino acids. The CDR3: CASMLRRTGLSGANVLTF. The CDR3 DNA sequence: TGTGCCAGCATGCTTCGGCGGACAGGTCTCTCTGGGGCCAACGTCCTGACTTTC.

The chain carries TRBV7-9 and TRBJ1-2; D is undetermined. Trimming took off 3 bases at V and 5 bases at J, with 7 bases between the two ends. Per germline, CDR1 SEHNR and CDR2 FQNEAQ (reference sequence). The CDR3 totals 12 residues. In DNA, the CDR3 is TGTGCCAGCAGCTTTAGAGGATATGGCTACACCTTC. Its translation: CASSFRGYGYTF.

This clone was observed a handful of times. Additional DNA sequences in this sample encode the identical CDR3. The rearrangement uses TRBV25-1 and TRBJ1-3, with TRBD1 matching 9 bases. Germline trimming cut 6 bases from V and 2 bases from J; bases unmatched to any gene: 5. This CDR3 region has 15 residues. CDR1 is MGHDK, CDR2 SYGVNS, per germline. The CDR3 loop reads CASRETGGTGNTIYF. DNA for the CDR3: TGTGCCAGCAGGGAGACAGGGGGGACTGGAAACACCATATATTTT.

This clone was detected only once. This chain joins TRBV6-1 and TRBJ1-4, with TRBD1 matching 7 bases. Germline V gives CDR1 MNHNS, CDR2 SASEGT. V gave up 2 bases and J gave up 3 bases; unmatched junction bases: 12. The CDR3 has 18 amino acids. The CDR3 sequence is CASSEWDSGIVANEKLFF. The CDR3 DNA is TGTGCCAGCAGTGAATGGGACAGTGGTATAGTGGCTAATGAAAAACTGTTTTTT.

The chain links TRBV2 to TRBJ2-7, with TRBD2 matching 12 bases. The CDR3 length is 18 residues. Per the germline V gene, CDR1 is SNHLY and CDR2 is FYNNEI. V lost 5 bases, J lost 0 bases, and 11 bases stayed unmatched. The DNA of the CDR3 is TGTGCCAGCAGTCCTCTAGCGGGAGGGCGCTGGAGCTCCTACGAGCAGTACTTC. Its translation is CASSPLAGGRWSSYEQYF.

This sequence joins TRBV5-4 and TRBJ2-3; D is uncertain. V lost 5 bases and J 1 base, leaving 14 bases between the germline ends. CDR3 length: 15 residues. The V gene's germline CDR1 is SGHNT and CDR2 YYREEE (reference sequence). Here the CDR3 DNA reads TGTGCCAGCAGGACCGAACTTAGCCGCACAGATACGCAGTATTTT. It codes for CASRTELSRTDTQYF.

The chain has TRBV11-1 and TRBJ2-5, with 7 positions matching TRBD1. The CDR3 has 14 amino acids. V trimming: 5 bases; J trimming: 5 bases; junction bases outside the gene matches: 8. Per germline, CDR1 SGHAT and CDR2 FQDESV (reference sequence). CDR3 DNA sequence: TGTGCCAGCAGCACCCGACAGGGTTTTGAGACCCAGTACTTC. This sequence encodes CASSTRQGFETQYF.

This clone was seen a few times. V and J are TRBV5-1 and TRBJ1-4; a weak D match, TRBD1 (5 bases). Trimming pared 4 bases from V and 5 bases from J, leaving 15 bases between. Per the germline V gene, CDR1 is SGHRS and CDR2 is YFSETQ. This CDR3 spans 15 amino acids. Written as DNA, the CDR3 is TGCGCCAGCAGCATTTCGGGGGGTTTGAATGAAAAACTGTTTTTT. The encoded protein is CASSISGGLNEKLFF.